This T cell receptor (beta chain) is drawn from a study of response to subunit inactivated influenza vaccine. Study conclusions and caveats: A suggestion made by the authors is that each seasonal influenza vaccination recruits few new T cells.

The CDR3 is 13 residues long. With V trimmed by 4 bases and J by 8 bases, 7 bases remained unmatched. TCRdb independently ran MiXCR on the RT-PCR reads; one entry per CDR3 protein. The sample holds roughly 780,000 distinct CDR3 sequences; 15% to 20% are singletons and the top ten take 11%. In its sample, this clonotype was seen many times. Its antigen is not identified. The gene calls are TRBV12-3 or TRBV12-4 and TRBJ1-1; 7 positions match TRBD1. The receptor comes from a man aged 50-60 years who received an inactivated influenza vaccine. Sequenced material: PBMCs from blood, taken around 5 days after vaccination. In DNA, the CDR3 is TGTGCCAGCAGTTCGACAGGGCCATCGGAAGCTTTCTTT. Translating gives CASSSTGPSEAFF.